This TCR beta chain is from a study of blood T cells in healthy people across ages. This clonotype was seen only once. V lost 0 bases and J lost 1, with 20 bases in between. The CDR3 runs 20 residues. Germline values: CDR1 KGHDR, CDR2 SFDVKD. In each sample, at least 7 million PBMCs were isolated. Per sample, at least 5.5 micrograms of total RNA were extracted. Using a J-beta primer mix together with a sample-barcoded 5' primer, a second PCR was run for roughly 7 to 11 cycles. Each cDNA molecule was tagged by a template-switch adaptor with 12 random nucleotides. No fewer than 3 million CDR3-containing paired-end reads came from each sample. From the 5' RACE reads, TCRdb called clonotypes with MiXCR, one entry per CDR3 protein. The sample records about 630,000 distinct CDR3 sequences, approximately 21% being singletons.

The chain recombines TRBV24-1 with TRBJ1-4; D is unclear. This receptor was taken from a man between 65 and 85 years old in good health. The sample taken for sequencing was blood. This chain's CDR3 is CATSDLRFAWPTLTNEKLFF. Written as DNA, the CDR3 is TGTGCCACCAGTGATTTGAGGTTTGCCTGGCCGACACTAACTAATGAAAAACTGTTTTTT.